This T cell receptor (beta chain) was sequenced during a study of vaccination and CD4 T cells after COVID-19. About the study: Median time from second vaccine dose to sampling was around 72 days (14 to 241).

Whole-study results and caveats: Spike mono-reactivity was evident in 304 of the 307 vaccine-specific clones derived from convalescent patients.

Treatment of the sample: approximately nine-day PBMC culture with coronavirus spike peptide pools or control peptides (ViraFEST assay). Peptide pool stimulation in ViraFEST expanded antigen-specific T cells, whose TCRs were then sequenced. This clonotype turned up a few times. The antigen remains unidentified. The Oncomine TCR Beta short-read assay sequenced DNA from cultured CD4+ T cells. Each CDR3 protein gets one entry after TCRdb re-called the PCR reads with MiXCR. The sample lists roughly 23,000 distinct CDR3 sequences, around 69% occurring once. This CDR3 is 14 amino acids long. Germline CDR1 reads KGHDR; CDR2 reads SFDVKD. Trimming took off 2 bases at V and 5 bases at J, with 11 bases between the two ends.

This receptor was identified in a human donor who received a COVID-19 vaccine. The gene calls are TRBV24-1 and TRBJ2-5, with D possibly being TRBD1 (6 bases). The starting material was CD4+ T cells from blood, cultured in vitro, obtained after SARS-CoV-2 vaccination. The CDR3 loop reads CATSDYRDLETQYF. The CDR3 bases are TGTGCCACCAGTGATTACAGGGATTTGGAGACCCAGTACTTC.